In this sample, the clone carrying this T cell receptor beta chain turned up once. CDR3 length: 13 residues. Deletions cut 2 bases from V and 15 bases from J, with 17 bases between. Looked up from germline, CDR1 is SNHLY and CDR2 is FYNNEI. Generated by immunoSEQ multiplex PCR, the TCRdb table keeps only in-frame clones and is missing some. The data contain about 76,000 clones, 90% of them singletons. The data are from a study of PD-L1 blockade in urothelial cancer. Whole-study context: At some point between 2014 and 2016 therapy began: atezolizumab 1,200 mg intravenously every 3 weeks.

Noted time point: pretreatment peripheral blood. The patients' disease, urothelial carcinoma, was locally advanced or metastatic. This sequence joins TRBV2 and TRBJ2-1; D may be TRBD2 (5 bases). This TCR came from a man between 65 and 85 years old with urothelial cancer. This specimen consisted of PBMCs, obtained around atezolizumab (anti-PD-L1) treatment. The CDR3 loop reads CASSERQGGFRFF. The CDR3 DNA is TGTGCCAGCAGTGAAAGACAAGGCGGGTTTCGGTTCTTC.